This is a list of T cell receptor beta chains from one sample in a study of CD8 T cells in Susac syndrome. TCRdb passed the immunoSEQ multiplex PCR reads through MiXCR, listing each CDR3 protein once. This table has about 200,000 distinct CDR3 sequences, around 95% appearing once. Sequencing was performed on CD4+ T cells from PBMCs. These receptors all stem from a human donor in good health. Each CDR3 is given with its conserved first and last residue. The D gene is left open where the match is weak. Clone size appears in some rows only: once, few, many, or a class for an expanded clone.

TRBD2	TRBV27	-	TRBJ2-2	CASSNEKREGLGTGELFF	TGTGCCAGCAGTAATGAGAAGCGGGAGGGCCTCGGCACCGGGGAGCTGTTTTTT
TRBD2	TRBV6-2/TRBV6-3	-	TRBJ2-1	CASSPTSGGRTLGTYNEQFF	TGTGCCAGCAGTCCTACTAGCGGGGGCAGAACCCTTGGGACCTACAATGAGCAGTTCTTC
-	TRBV5-1	-	TRBJ2-1	CASTLGSLNEQFF	TGCGCCAGCACCCTAGGAAGTCTCAATGAGCAGTTCTTC
-	TRBV9	-	TRBJ2-6	CASSGYLSGANVLTF	TGTGCCAGCAGCGGGTACCTCTCTGGGGCCAACGTCCTGACTTTC
-	TRBV29-1	-	TRBJ2-5	CSVEDSKGRFQYF	TGCAGCGTTGAAGATTCGAAGGGACGGTTCCAGTACTTC
TRBD2	TRBV10-3	-	TRBJ2-1	CAISESRGDYNEQFF	TGTGCCATCAGTGAGTCCCGGGGGGACTACAATGAGCAGTTCTTC
TRBD1	TRBV15	-	TRBJ1-5	CATSRLGQAGQPQHF	TGTGCCACCAGCAGATTGGGACAGGCAGGACAGCCCCAGCATTTT
-	TRBV2	-	TRBJ1-2	CASINQGLSYGYTF	TGTGCCAGCATTAATCAAGGGTTATCCTATGGCTACACCTTC
-	TRBV9	-	TRBJ2-1	CASSSRVGSHNEQFF	TGTGCCAGCAGCTCCCGAGTCGGCAGCCACAATGAGCAGTTCTTC
-	TRBV9	-	TRBJ2-1	CASSPVNVGEQFF	TGTGCCAGCAGCCCCGTTAACGTCGGGGAGCAGTTCTTC
-	TRBV29-1	-	TRBJ2-6	CSARGSGANVLTF	TGCAGCGCTAGGGGGTCTGGGGCCAACGTCCTGACTTTC
TRBD2	TRBV5-1	-	TRBJ2-3	CASSLPAGEGTDTQYF	TGCGCCAGCAGCTTACCCGCGGGAGAGGGCACAGATACGCAGTATTTT
TRBD2	TRBV4-2	-	TRBJ2-1	CASSPRGTSGSYNEQFF	TGTGCCAGCAGCCCACGTGGGACTAGCGGCTCCTACAATGAGCAGTTCTTC
-	TRBV3-1	-	TRBJ2-1	CASSQESDSYNEQFF	TGTGCCAGCAGCCAAGAATCCGACTCCTACAATGAGCAGTTCTTC
TRBD1	TRBV9	-	TRBJ2-1	CASSAETGYNEQFF	TGTGCCAGCAGCGCCGAGACAGGGTACAATGAGCAGTTCTTC
-	TRBV29-1	-	TRBJ1-2	CALGAEDGYTF	TGCGCCTTAGGAGCAGAGGATGGCTACACCTTC
-	TRBV20-1	-	TRBJ2-2	CSARVPTGTGELFF	TGCAGTGCTAGAGTCCCCACGGGGACCGGGGAGCTGTTTTTT
TRBD1	TRBV10-3	-	TRBJ2-7	CAISRAGGNEQYF	TGTGCCATCAGTCGGGCAGGGGGCAACGAGCAGTACTTC
TRBD2	TRBV10-2	-	TRBJ2-3	CASRTSGGPTDTQYF	TGCGCCAGCAGGACTAGCGGGGGGCCTACAGATACGCAGTATTTT
-	TRBV7-6	-	TRBJ2-5	CASSWARREETQYF	TGTGCCAGCAGCTGGGCCAGACGCGAGGAGACCCAGTACTTC
-	TRBV20-1	-	TRBJ2-7	CSAKLAHEQYF	TGCAGTGCAAAACTAGCCCACGAGCAGTACTTC
-	TRBV6-5	-	TRBJ1-1	CASSPKLPTEAFF	TGTGCCAGCAGTCCCAAACTTCCCACTGAAGCTTTCTTT
-	TRBV11-2	-	TRBJ2-5	CASGGGQETQYF	TGTGCCAGCGGGGGGGGCCAGGAGACCCAGTACTTC
-	TRBV3-1	-	TRBJ1-2	CASSQGPGRGYTF	TGTGCCAGCAGCCAAGGCCCGGGTAGAGGCTACACCTTC
TRBD2	TRBV10-1	-	TRBJ2-2	CATSREGSGMFF	TGCGCCACCTCCAGGGAGGGATCTGGGATGTTTTTT
-	TRBV20-1	-	TRBJ1-4	CSARGGANEKLFF	TGCAGTGCCCGAGGTGGTGCTAATGAAAAACTGTTTTTT
-	TRBV29-1	-	TRBJ2-5	CSVESSGREETQYF	TGCAGCGTCGAATCCTCCGGCAGAGAAGAGACCCAGTACTTC
-	TRBV12-3/TRBV12-4	few	TRBJ2-3	CASSTPGTLTDTQYF	TGTGCCAGCAGTACCCCCGGGACCCTTACAGATACGCAGTATTTT
-	TRBV5-1	-	TRBJ1-5	CASSLVNGVYSNQPQHF	TGCGCCAGCAGCTTGGTAAATGGCGTCTATAGCAATCAGCCCCAGCATTTT
-	TRBV29-1	-	TRBJ1-1	CSVGHMNTEAFF	TGCAGCGTTGGCCATATGAACACTGAAGCTTTCTTT
TRBD1	TRBV19	-	TRBJ1-1	CASIDRVWAFF	TGTGCCAGTATCGACAGGGTTTGGGCTTTCTTT
-	TRBV20-1	-	TRBJ1-2	CSATQSGRNYGYTF	TGCAGTGCCACCCAGTCAGGGAGGAACTATGGCTACACCTTC
-	TRBV9	-	TRBJ1-6	CASSVLGNSPLHF	TGTGCCAGCAGCGTCCTAGGCAATTCACCCCTCCACTTT
TRBD1	TRBV4-2	-	TRBJ1-4	CASSPKLGDRVDEKLFF	TGTGCCAGCAGCCCCAAGTTGGGGGACAGGGTTGACGAAAAACTGTTTTTT
-	TRBV29-1	-	TRBJ2-1	CSVAGTLRVMQFF	TGCAGCGTTGCCGGGACTCTCCGTGTCATGCAGTTCTTC
TRBD1	TRBV29-1	-	TRBJ1-2	CSVDLRGQGNYGYTF	TGCAGCGTTGATCTGCGGGGACAGGGGAACTATGGCTACACCTTC
-	TRBV5-1	once	TRBJ2-5	CASSLDPGGLETQYF	TGCGCCAGCAGCTTGGATCCTGGGGGCCTGGAGACCCAGTACTTC
-	TRBV20-1	-	TRBJ2-7	CSAKDISYYEQYF	TGCAGTGCTAAGGACATTTCTTACTACGAGCAGTACTTC
-	TRBV3-1	-	TRBJ1-3	CASSQGRSGNTIYF	TGTGCCAGCAGCCAGGGAAGGTCTGGAAACACCATATATTTT
TRBD1	TRBV29-1	-	TRBJ1-1	CSVAKREEGARAFF	TGCAGCGTTGCTAAGAGAGAGGAGGGGGCGCGGGCTTTCTTT
TRBD1	TRBV29-1	-	TRBJ1-3	CSVDRGLGNTIYF	TGCAGCGTCGACAGGGGGCTCGGAAACACCATATATTTT
-	TRBV5-6	once	TRBJ2-1	CASSFSGYNEQFF	TGTGCCAGCAGCTTCTCAGGTTACAATGAGCAGTTCTTC
-	TRBV7-2	-	TRBJ1-2	CASFEGVFASDGYTF	TGTGCCAGCTTCGAGGGGGTTTTCGCCTCTGATGGCTACACCTTC
TRBD1	TRBV20-1	-	TRBJ1-5	CSAKQGAYQPQHF	TGCAGTGCTAAACAGGGGGCTTATCAGCCCCAGCATTTT